Reported below is one TCR beta chain. This clonotype came up many times. Its cognate antigen has yet to be identified. Per-base quality was not reported, and no clone a single base away is much larger than it. This entry is derived from a study of T cells in Graves' hyperthyroidism and ophthalmopathy (dated by TCRdb to the late 2010s). General notes on the study: To identify distinguishing TCR V-J signatures, a discovery cohort of about 100 patients was used, comprising under 45 with Graves' ophthalmopathy and roughly 60 with stable Graves' hyperthyroidism. The 100 or so discovery patients were divided at random into training and test sets in a 7:3 ratio. An independent validation cohort of under 20 hyperthyroidism patients and about 15 patients who later progressed to ophthalmopathy tested prospective prediction of ophthalmopathy. After sampling, hyperthyroidism patients received methimazole starting at 30 mg daily, and ophthalmopathy patients received high-dose intravenous methylprednisolone. In addition, the study compared T-cell repertoires in thyroid tissue and in blood from five or six Graves' hyperthyroidism patients. According to the paper, TCR Vbeta CDR3 sequencing was carried out on 135 peripheral blood samples, which came from more than 40 ophthalmopathy, around 75 hyperthyroidism and roughly 17 progressor patients. What the study reported, not specific to this receptor: In validation, progression to ophthalmopathy was predicted by the model with 55% to 71% sensitivity and 72.22% specificity, a median of approximately 6.5 months before onset. A model built on a 13 V-J signature distinguished ophthalmopathy from stable hyperthyroidism, reaching roughly 88% sensitivity and 81.08% specificity in cross-validation and 80%/75% in testing. No statistical method was used to set the sample size in advance, and investigators knew the group allocation. Most expanded thyroid clonotypes (frequency above 0.001) were also detected in blood, suggesting blood repertoires may reflect thyroid immune responses.

Stable Graves' hyperthyroidism was defined as no progression to ophthalmopathy during 18 months of follow-up. Hyperthyroidism patients were newly diagnosed, with disease duration under 2 months, and aged 18 to 65 years. Patients with uncontrolled infections, other autoimmune diseases, pregnancy or lactation were excluded. Clinical symptoms, serum thyroxine and TRAb, thyroid ultrasound, and orbital computed tomography formed the basis for the diagnoses. Total RNA was extracted using Trizol reagent, and RNA quality was assessed on an Agilent 2100 Bioanalyzer. For CDR1 and CDR2, the germline V gene (reference sequence) lists SGHNT and YYREEE. Trimming removed 2 bases from V and 3 bases from J, leaving 6 bases between the germline ends. Counted from cysteine to phenylalanine, this CDR3 has 14 amino acids. The kept DNA is CDR3 alone, 42 bases in frame from the first base. TCR beta CDR3 regions were amplified from RNA transcripts. The TCR CDR3 was subjected to a first round of RT-PCR using the HTBI primer set and the Qiagen OneStep RT-PCR kit. A second multiplex PCR round built the libraries, followed by size selection and purification. Sequencing of the libraries was done on an Illumina HiSeq2000 using paired-end 100 bp reads. As for how the authors treated the data: SOAPnuke was used to process the raw data, removing reads that contained adapters or uncalled bases, had a mean Phred below 15, or lacked an exact match to the constant primer or identifier. High-quality paired reads were merged with COPE v1.2.5, and unique nucleotide sequences were defined as clonotypes. Clonotypes were aligned to IMGT TRBV, TRBD and TRBJ reference segments using MiTCR v1.1. Only V-J combinations with frequency above 0.0001, covering 99.2% of repertoires, were analysed. A TCS score was defined as the ratio of F50 (clonal expansion) to E x V (chaos), with BLOSUM62-based TCRdist applied between CDR3 peptides within each V-J. Welch's t-statistics and random forest reduced fewer than 550 V-J features to 10 to 15, which were used in a naive Bayes classifier (R e1071). The Morisita-Horn index was used to measure how similar the thyroid and blood repertoires were. TCRdb handled the public reads itself, with Q25 trimming in fastp and clone calling in MiXCR, and kept productive beta chains. Duplicate CDR3 protein sequences are folded into a single record with the most common DNA and genes. TCRdb's processing, not the authors', yielded these V and J calls. A total of approximately 48,000 distinct CDR3 sequences appear in this sample, over 45% of them only once. Of the sample, more than 25% is held by the ten largest clones.

Input material: peripheral blood or thyroid tissue (not recorded which). The receptor's source is a woman aged 50 to 60 with Graves' hyperthyroidism. The sequence is built from TRBV5-4 and TRBJ1-6; there is no confident call for the D gene. The CDR3: CASSFRDYNSPLHF. The DNA is as follows: TGTGCCAGCAGCTTTAGGGACTATAATTCACCCCTCCACTTT.